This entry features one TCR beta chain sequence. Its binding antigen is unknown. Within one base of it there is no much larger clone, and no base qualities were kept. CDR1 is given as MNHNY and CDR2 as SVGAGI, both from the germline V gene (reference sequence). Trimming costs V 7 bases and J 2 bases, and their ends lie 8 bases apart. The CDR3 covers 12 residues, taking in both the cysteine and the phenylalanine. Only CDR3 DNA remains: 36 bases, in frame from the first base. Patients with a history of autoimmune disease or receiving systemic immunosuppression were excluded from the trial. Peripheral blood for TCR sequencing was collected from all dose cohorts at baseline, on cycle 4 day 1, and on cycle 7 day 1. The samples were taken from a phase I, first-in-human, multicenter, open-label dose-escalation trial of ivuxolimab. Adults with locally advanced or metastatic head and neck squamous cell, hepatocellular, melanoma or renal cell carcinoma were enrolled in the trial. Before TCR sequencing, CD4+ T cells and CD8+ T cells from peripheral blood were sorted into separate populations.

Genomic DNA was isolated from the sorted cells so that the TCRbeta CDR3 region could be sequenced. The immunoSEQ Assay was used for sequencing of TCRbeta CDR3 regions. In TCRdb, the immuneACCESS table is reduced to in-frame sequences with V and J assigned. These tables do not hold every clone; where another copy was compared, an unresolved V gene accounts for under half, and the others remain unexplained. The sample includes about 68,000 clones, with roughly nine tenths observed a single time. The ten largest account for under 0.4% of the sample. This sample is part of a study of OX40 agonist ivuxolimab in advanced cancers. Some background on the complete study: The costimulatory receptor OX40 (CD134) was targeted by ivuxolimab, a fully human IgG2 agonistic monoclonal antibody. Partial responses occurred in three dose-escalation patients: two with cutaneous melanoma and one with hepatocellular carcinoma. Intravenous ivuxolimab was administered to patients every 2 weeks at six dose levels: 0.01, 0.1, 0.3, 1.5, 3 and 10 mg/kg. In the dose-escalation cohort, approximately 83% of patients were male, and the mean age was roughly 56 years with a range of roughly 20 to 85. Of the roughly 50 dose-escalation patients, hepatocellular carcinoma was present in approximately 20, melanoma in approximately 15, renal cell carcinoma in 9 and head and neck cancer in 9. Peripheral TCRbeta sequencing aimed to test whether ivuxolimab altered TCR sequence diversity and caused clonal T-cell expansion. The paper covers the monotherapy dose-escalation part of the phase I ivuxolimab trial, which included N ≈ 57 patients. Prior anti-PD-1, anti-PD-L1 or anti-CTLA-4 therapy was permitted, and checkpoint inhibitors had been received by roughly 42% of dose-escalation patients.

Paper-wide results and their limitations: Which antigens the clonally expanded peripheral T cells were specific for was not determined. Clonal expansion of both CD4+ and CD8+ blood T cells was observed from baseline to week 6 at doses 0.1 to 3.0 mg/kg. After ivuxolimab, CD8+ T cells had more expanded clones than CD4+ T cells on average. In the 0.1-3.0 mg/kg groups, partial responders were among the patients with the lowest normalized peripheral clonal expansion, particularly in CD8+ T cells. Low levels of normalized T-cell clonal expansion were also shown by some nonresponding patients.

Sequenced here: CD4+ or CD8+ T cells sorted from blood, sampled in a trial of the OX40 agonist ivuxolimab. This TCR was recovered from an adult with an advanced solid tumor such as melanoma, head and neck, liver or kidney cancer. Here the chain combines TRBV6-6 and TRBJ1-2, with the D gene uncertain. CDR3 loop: CASKERNYGYTF. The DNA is TGTGCCAGCAAGGAGAGGAACTATGGCTACACCTTC.